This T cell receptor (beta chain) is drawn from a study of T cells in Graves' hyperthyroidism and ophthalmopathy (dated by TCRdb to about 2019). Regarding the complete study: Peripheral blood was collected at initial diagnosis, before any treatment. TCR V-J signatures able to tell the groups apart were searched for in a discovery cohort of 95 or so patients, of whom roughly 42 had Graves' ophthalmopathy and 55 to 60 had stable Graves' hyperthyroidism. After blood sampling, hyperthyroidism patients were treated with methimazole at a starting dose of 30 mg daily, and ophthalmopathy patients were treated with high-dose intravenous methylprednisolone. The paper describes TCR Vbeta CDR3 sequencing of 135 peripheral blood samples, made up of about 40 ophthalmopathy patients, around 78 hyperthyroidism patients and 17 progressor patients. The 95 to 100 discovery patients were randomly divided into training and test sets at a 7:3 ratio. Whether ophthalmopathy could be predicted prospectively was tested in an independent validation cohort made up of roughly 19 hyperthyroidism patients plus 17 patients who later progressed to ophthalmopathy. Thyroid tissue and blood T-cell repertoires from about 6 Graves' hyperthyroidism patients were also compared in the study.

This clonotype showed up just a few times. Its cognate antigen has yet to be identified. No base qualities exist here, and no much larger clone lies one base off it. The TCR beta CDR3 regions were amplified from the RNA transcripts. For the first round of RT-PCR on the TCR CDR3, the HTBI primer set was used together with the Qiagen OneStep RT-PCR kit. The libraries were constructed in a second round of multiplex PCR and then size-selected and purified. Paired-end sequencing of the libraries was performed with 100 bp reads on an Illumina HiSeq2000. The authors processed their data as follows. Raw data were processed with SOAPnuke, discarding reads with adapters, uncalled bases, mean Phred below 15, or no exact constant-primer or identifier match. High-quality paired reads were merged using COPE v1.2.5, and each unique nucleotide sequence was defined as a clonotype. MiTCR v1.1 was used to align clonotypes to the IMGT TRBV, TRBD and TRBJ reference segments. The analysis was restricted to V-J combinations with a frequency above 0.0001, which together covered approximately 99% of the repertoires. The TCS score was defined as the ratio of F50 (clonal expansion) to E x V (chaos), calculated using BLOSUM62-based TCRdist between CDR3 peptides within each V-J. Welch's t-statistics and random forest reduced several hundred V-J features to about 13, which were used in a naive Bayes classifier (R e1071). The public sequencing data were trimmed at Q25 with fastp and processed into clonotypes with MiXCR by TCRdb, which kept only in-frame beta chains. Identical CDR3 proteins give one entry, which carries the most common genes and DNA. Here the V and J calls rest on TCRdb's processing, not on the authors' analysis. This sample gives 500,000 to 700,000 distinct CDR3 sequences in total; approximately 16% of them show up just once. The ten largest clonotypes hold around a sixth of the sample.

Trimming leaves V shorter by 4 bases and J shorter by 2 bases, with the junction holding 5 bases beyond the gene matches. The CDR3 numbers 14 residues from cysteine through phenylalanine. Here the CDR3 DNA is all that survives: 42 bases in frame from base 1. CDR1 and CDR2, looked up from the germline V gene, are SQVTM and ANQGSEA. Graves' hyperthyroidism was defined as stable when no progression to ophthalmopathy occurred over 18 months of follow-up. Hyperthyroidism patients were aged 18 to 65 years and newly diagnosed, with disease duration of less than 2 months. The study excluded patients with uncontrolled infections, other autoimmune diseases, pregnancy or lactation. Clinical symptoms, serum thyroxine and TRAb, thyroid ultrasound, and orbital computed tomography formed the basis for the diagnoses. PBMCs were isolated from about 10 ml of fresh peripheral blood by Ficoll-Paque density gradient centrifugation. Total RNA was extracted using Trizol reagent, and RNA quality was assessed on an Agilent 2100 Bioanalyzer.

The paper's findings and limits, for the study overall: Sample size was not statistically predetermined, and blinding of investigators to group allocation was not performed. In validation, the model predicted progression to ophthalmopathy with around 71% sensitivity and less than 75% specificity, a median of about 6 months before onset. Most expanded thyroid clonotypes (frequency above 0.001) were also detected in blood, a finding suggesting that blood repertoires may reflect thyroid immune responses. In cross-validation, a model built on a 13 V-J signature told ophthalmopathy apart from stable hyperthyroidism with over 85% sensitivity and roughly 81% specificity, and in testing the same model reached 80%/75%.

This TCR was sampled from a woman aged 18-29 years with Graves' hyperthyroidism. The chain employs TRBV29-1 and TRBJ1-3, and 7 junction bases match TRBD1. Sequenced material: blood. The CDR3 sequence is CSVGQGNPGNTIYF. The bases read TGCAGCGTTGGACAGGGAAATCCTGGAAACACCATATATTTT.